These 25 T cell receptor beta chains share one sample of origin, sequenced in a study of cytomegalovirus exposure and HLA in healthy donors. PCR amplification relied on 60 Vbeta primers (plus 13 Jbeta primers). The repertoire was sequenced with immunoSEQ multiplex PCR; TCRdb's copy has only in-frame clones and lacks some. The sample shows 150,000 to 200,000 clones, roughly three quarters of them seen only once. Input material: PBMCs. The receptors were gathered from a man in his forties in good health and CMV-seropositive.

V usage is TRBV7-9 and J usage is TRBJ2-5, with TRBD2 matching 7 bases. This CDR3 spans 17 amino acids. Germline CDR1 and CDR2: SEHNR and FQNEAQ (reference sequence). Trimming at V came to 5 bases and at J to 4 bases, leaving 16 bases not matched to a gene. CDR3 bases: TGTGCCAGCAGCCCTATGCTCCTAGCGGTGTCCGGAGAGACCCAGTACTTC. Protein: CASSPMLLAVSGETQYF.

The V and J genes are TRBV9 and TRBJ2-1; 11 bases align to TRBD2. The CDR3 covers 15 residues. The V gene end was trimmed by 3 bases and the J gene end by 2 bases; junction bases not matched to a gene: 1. The V gene's germline CDR1 is SGDLS and CDR2 YYNGEE. For the CDR3, the DNA is TGTGCCAGCAGCGAGACTAGCGGGACCTACAATGAGCAGTTCTTC. Protein: CASSETSGTYNEQFF.

This clone has more than one count but fewer than ten. The chain joins TRBV6-6 to TRBJ2-1; TRBD1 agrees at 7 bases. The CDR3 is made up of 12 amino acids. Germline V gene sequence: CDR1 MNHNY, CDR2 SVGAGI (reference sequence). Trimming took 6 bases from V and 8 from J; bases not matched to a gene: 4. The CDR3 bases are TGTGCCAGCAGCGAACAGGGGTATGAGCAGTTCTTC. This translates into CASSEQGYEQFF.

The chain has TRBV2 and TRBJ2-3; D is possibly TRBD1 (5 bases). The CDR3 loop spans 15 amino acids. V was shortened by 2 bases and J by 1 base, with 10 bases between the two germline ends. Looked up from germline, CDR1 is SNHLY and CDR2 is FYNNEI. CDR3 DNA sequence: TGTGCCAGCAGTGAAAGTCTGGGGCGCACAGATACGCAGTATTTT. Its protein product is CASSESLGRTDTQYF.

The J gene is TRBJ2-1, the V gene TRBV10-1; a possible D gene is TRBD2 (5 bases). Germline V CDR1 and CDR2: WNHNN, SYGVQD (reference sequence). The CDR3 contains 12 residues. Trimming shortened V by 10 bases and J by 5 bases, and 12 bases separated the two germline ends. The CDR3 bases are TGCGCCACTAGGACTCTCCACAATGAGCAGTTCTTC. Translating it yields CATRTLHNEQFF.

The V and J genes are TRBV4-3 and TRBJ1-3; tentatively, D is TRBD1 (5 bases). The CDR3 sequence is 15 residues long. Germline V lookup: CDR1 LGHNA, CDR2 YSLEER. V was shortened by 3 bases and J by 3 bases, with 12 bases between the two germline ends. CDR3 in amino acids: CASSQNTGSGNTIYF. CDR3 DNA: TGCGCCAGCAGCCAGAATACAGGTAGTGGAAACACCATATATTTT.

A single count supports this clone. This chain connects TRBV2 to TRBJ2-2; weak D call: TRBD2 (5 bases). Germline V gene data show CDR1 as SNHLY and CDR2 as FYNNEI. The CDR3 length is 13 residues. The V gene lost 5 bases and the J gene lost 6 bases, with 10 bases spanning the gap. The CDR3 spells CASSLTSAGELFF. CDR3 sequence (DNA): TGTGCCAGCAGTCTCACTAGTGCCGGGGAGCTGTTTTTT.

Written as DNA, the CDR3 is TGCGCCAGCAGCGTTCAGGGTACCGGGGAGCTGTTTTTT. This gives the protein CASSVQGTGELFF. The chain carries TRBV4-3 and TRBJ2-2; TRBD1 is a possible D gene (5 bases). The length of the CDR3 is 13 residues. The germline CDR1 and CDR2 sequences are LGHNA and YSLEER. The V and J ends lost 5 bases and 5 bases respectively, with 9 bases between them.

The rearrangement uses TRBV7-9 and TRBJ2-6; 7 nucleotides agree with TRBD1. The ends lost 5 bases at V and 2 bases at J; junction bases unmatched: 12. The CDR3 covers 18 residues. The V gene's germline CDR1 is SEHNR and CDR2 FQNEAQ (reference sequence). CDR3 in DNA: TGTGCCAGCAGCCCTTCCCCCACAGGGGTACCTGGGGCCAACGTCCTGACTTTC. Its protein is CASSPSPTGVPGANVLTF.

This chain joins TRBV19 and TRBJ1-5; 7 bases are a match to TRBD1. The CDR3 length is 16 residues. CDR1 is LNHDA and CDR2 is SQIVND in the germline V gene (reference sequence). The V and J ends lost 1 base and 2 bases, in that order; junction bases with no gene match: 5. In DNA, the CDR3 is TGTGCCAGTAGTATAGGGGCAGGGGGAGGCAATCAGCCCCAGCATTTT. As protein: CASSIGAGGGNQPQHF.

In DNA form, the CDR3 reads TGTGCCAGCAGTGCGACAGGGGGCCGACATTACACCGGGGAGCTGTTTTTT. Its protein is CASSATGGRHYTGELFF. The genes are TRBV9 and TRBJ2-2, with 10 bases identical to TRBD1. V lost 5 bases, J lost 3 bases, and 10 bases stayed unmatched. This CDR3 contains 17 residues. Germline-derived CDR1 and CDR2 are SGDLS and YYNGEE.

Notes on this clone: The conserved phenylalanine or tryptophan is not found at the CDR3 terminus, so this likely reflects a read error. This rearrangement joins TRBV2 to TRBJ1-2; D is undetermined. This CDR3 spans 15 amino acids. Trimming left V 6 bases short and J 5 bases short, with 19 bases between. CDR1 and CDR2 (germline): SNHLY, FYNNEI. CDR3 sequence (DNA): TGTGCCAGCAGCGAGCGGAATCTTAACCCATATGGCTACACCCTC. Translation gives CASSERNLNPYGYTL.

This clone occurred a few times. The V gene is TRBV19, the J gene TRBJ2-5, with TRBD1 matching over 10 bases. The CDR3 is 16 amino acids. The junction had 4 bases not matched to a gene; V was cut back by 3 bases and J by 0 bases. CDR1 LNHDA and CDR2 SQIVND come from the germline V gene (reference sequence). The CDR3 protein is CASSIRQGAYQETQYF. CDR3 bases: TGTGCCAGTAGTATCCGACAGGGGGCGTACCAAGAGACCCAGTACTTC.

V and J are TRBV5-4 and TRBJ1-1; 7 bases agree with TRBD1. The CDR3 totals 15 residues. Germline V gene lookup returns CDR1 SGHNT and CDR2 YYREEE (reference sequence). J lost 0 bases, V lost 2 bases, and 4 bases had no gene match. The CDR3 loop reads CASSFSGGMNTEAFF. The CDR3 coding sequence is TGTGCCAGCAGCTTCTCAGGGGGGATGAACACTGAAGCTTTCTTT.

In DNA form, the CDR3 reads TGTGCCAGCAGCTCCCAGGGGTCCCAACTTTCCTATGGCTACACCTTC. Translating gives CASSSQGSQLSYGYTF. The chain joins TRBV21-1 to TRBJ1-2; TRBD1 is the table's D call and was not checked against the DNA. TRBV21-1 represents a pseudogene. The CDR3 contains 16 residues.

This rearrangement joins TRBV27 to TRBJ2-7, with D tentatively TRBD2 (6 bases). The length of the CDR3 is 13 residues. V gave up 7 bases and J gave up 1 base, with 11 bases separating them. Germline CDR1 is MNHEY and CDR2 is SMNVEV (reference sequence). As DNA, the CDR3 is TGTGCCAGCAAAGGGACTCTATCCTACGAGCAGTACTTC. It yields the protein CASKGTLSYEQYF.

This chain links TRBV4-2 with TRBJ2-7; 7 positions match TRBD2. The CDR3 runs 15 residues. The V gene's germline CDR1 is LGHNA and CDR2 YNFKEQ. V was pared by 4 bases and J by 0 bases, with 6 bases of the junction left unmatched. The CDR3 sequence: CASSPPGLNSYEQYF. The CDR3 bases are TGTGCCAGCAGCCCGCCGGGACTAAACTCCTACGAGCAGTACTTC.

The chain couples TRBV6-5 to TRBJ2-7; perhaps TRBD1 as D (5 bases). Germline-derived CDR1 and CDR2 are MNHEY and SVGAGI. Trimming removed 0 bases at V and 3 bases at J, with 12 bases between. The CDR3 loop spans 15 amino acids. This chain's CDR3 is CASSYSGDGHYEQYF. CDR3 in DNA: TGTGCCAGCAGTTACTCGGGCGACGGACACTACGAGCAGTACTTC.

The CDR3 DNA sequence: TGTGCCAGCACCTCAACGCAGGGGGGCCTGAGCGAGCAGTACTTC. Amino acid sequence: CASTSTQGGLSEQYF. The genes are TRBV7-9 and TRBJ2-7; tentative D call: TRBD1 (7 bases). Germline V gene data show CDR1 as SEHNR and CDR2 as FQNEAQ (reference sequence). The V end was cut by 7 bases, the J end by 6 bases, with 22 bases between. CDR3 length: 15 amino acids.

The chain has TRBV30 and TRBJ2-3, with D perhaps matching TRBD1 (5 bases). Deletions cut 1 base from V and 11 bases from J, with 13 bases between. This CDR3 contains 12 residues. Germline-derived CDR1 and CDR2 are GTSNPN and SVGIG (reference sequence). The CDR3: CAWSAGPGGQYF. CDR3 sequence (DNA): TGTGCCTGGAGTGCAGGGCCGGGCGGGCAGTATTTT.

This clone was counted a few times. The genes are TRBV5-8 and TRBJ1-5, with D possibly TRBD1 on 5 matching bases. The V gene lost 4 bases and the J gene lost 2 bases, with 22 bases spanning the gap. This CDR3 region has 18 residues. Germline V gene lookup returns CDR1 SGHTS and CDR2 YDEGEE. The CDR3 sequence: CASSPQLDSSLGNQPQHF. CDR3 in DNA: TGTGCCAGCAGCCCCCAGCTCGACAGCAGTTTGGGCAATCAGCCCCAGCATTTT.

The chain is built from TRBV11-2 and TRBJ1-3; D possibly corresponds to TRBD1 (5 bases). The germline gives CDR1 SGHAT, CDR2 FQNNGV. With 1 base removed from V and 2 bases from J, the gap between germline ends came to 12 bases. The CDR3 is 16 amino acids. In DNA, the CDR3 is TGTGCCAGCAGCTTAGGGGGCTTGGGTGCTGGAAACACCATATATTTT. It translates to CASSLGGLGAGNTIYF.

V usage is TRBV5-5 and J usage is TRBJ2-7; tentative D call: TRBD1 (6 bases). Trimming stripped 0 bases from V and 2 bases from J, with 6 bases between. The germline V gene has CDR1 SGHKS and CDR2 YYEKEE (reference sequence). This CDR3 has 13 residues. CDR3 sequence (DNA): TGTGCCAGCAGCTTGGGGGGGCCCTACGAGCAGTACTTC. Its protein is CASSLGGPYEQYF.

V and J are TRBV4-2 and TRBJ2-1; TRBD2 matches 11 bases. CDR3 size: 15 residues. V shed 1 base and J 10 bases; nucleotides not matched to a gene: 6. CDR1 is LGHNA, CDR2 YNFKEQ, per germline. The CDR3 DNA sequence: TGTGCCAGCAGCCAAGGTAGCGGGGGGGCATTAGAGCAGTTCTTC. Encoded protein: CASSQGSGGALEQFF.

The chain has TRBV6-4 and TRBJ1-2; D unclear. CDR3 length equals 13 residues. The germline CDR1 and CDR2 sequences are MRHNA and SNTAGT. Trimming removed 3 bases from V and 5 bases from J, with 10 bases in between. CDR3 protein: CASSEDRGYGYTF. CDR3 sequence (DNA): TGTGCCAGCAGTGAGGACCGAGGGTATGGCTACACCTTC.